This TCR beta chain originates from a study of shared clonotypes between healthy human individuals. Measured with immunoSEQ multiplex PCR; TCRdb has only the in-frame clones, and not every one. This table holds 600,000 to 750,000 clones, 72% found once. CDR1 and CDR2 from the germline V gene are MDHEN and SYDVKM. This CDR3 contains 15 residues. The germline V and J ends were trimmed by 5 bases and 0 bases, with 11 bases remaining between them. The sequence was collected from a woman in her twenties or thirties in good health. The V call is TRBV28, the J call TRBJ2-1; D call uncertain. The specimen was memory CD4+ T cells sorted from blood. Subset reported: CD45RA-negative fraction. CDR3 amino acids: CASSTGSSSYNEQFF. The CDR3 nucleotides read TGTGCCAGCAGTACCGGGTCGAGCTCCTACAATGAGCAGTTCTTC.